This T cell receptor beta chain came from a study of blood T cell repertoires in COVID-19. Overall study context: Sites across the United States, Italy and Spain contributed samples from acute and convalescent COVID-19. PBMCs, B-cell-depleted T cells, or T cells provided the cDNA or gDNA that made up the material.

As originally analysed: It was from reference gene primer amplification that nucleated cell counts were estimated. Clones were sequenced by immunoSEQ multiplex PCR, and TCRdb holds only the in-frame ones, with some missing. V and J calls plus clone size are reproduced from that table; the DNA served to infer D and trimming. Of approximately 400,000 clones listed, around 87% were seen once; the top ten hold 1.3%. The study assigned cohorts using participant-reported clinical history. CDR1 is SNHLY and CDR2 is FYNNEI in the germline V gene. The CDR3 is 13 amino acids. Between the trimmed V and J ends, which lost 4 bases and 1 base, there was a span of 7 bases.

Sequenced sample: PBMCs or T cells enriched from blood (not recorded which). The clonotype was recovered from a man aged 30 to 45 who had recovered from COVID-19. This chain connects TRBV2 to TRBJ1-1; unclear D gene. The CDR3 DNA sequence: TGTGCCAGCAGTGTACTCGAGAACACTGAAGCTTTCTTT. Protein: CASSVLENTEAFF.